The 13 T cell receptor beta chains below all came from one sample that was sequenced in a study of T cell responses to AZD1222 COVID-19 vaccine. The data were produced by immunoSEQ multiplex PCR, yet TCRdb's version contains in-frame clones alone and is incomplete. In the table there are more than 100,000 clones, roughly 90% of which are singletons. Specimen: peripheral blood, collected on day 0 of AZD1222 vaccination. Source of these receptors: an adult in good health.

The V and J genes are TRBV28 and TRBJ2-7; TRBD1 aligns across 9 bases. This CDR3 is built from 13 residues. With V trimmed by 7 bases and J by 2 bases, 3 bases remained unmatched. Germline CDR1 is MDHEN and CDR2 is SYDVKM. The CDR3 reads CASIDRGTYEQYF. The CDR3 DNA sequence: TGTGCCAGCATTGACAGGGGGACCTACGAGCAGTACTTC.

V usage is TRBV18 and J usage is TRBJ1-1, with a weak D call TRBD1 (5 bases). Germline lookup yields CDR1 KGHSH and CDR2 LQKENI. The V end was cut by 2 bases, the J end by 3 bases, with 7 bases between. The CDR3 loop spans 13 amino acids. The chain's CDR3 is CASSPGTDTEAFF. CDR3 DNA sequence: TGTGCCAGCTCACCAGGGACCGACACTGAAGCTTTCTTT.

The CDR3 nucleotides read TGTGCCAGCAGCTACTCTGGAAACACCATATATTTT. It encodes CASSYSGNTIYF. This sequence joins TRBV7-8 and TRBJ1-3, with no clear D. The CDR3 is 12 amino acids. Trimming took 4 bases from V and 0 from J, leaving 1 base between them. Germline values: CDR1 SGHVS, CDR2 FQNEAQ.

V usage is TRBV30 and J usage is TRBJ1-2; D ambiguous. Germline CDR1 and CDR2: GTSNPN and SVGIG (reference sequence). Between the trimmed V and J ends, which lost 1 base and 5 bases, there was a span of 17 bases. This CDR3 region has 15 residues. The CDR3 here is CAWSAPLRTEYGYTF. In nucleotides, the CDR3 is TGTGCCTGGAGTGCCCCCCTTCGGACCGAATATGGCTACACCTTC.

The chain recombines TRBV3-1 (or the pseudogene TRBV3-2) with TRBJ1-2; D not resolved. Trimming took 3 bases from V and 7 from J, leaving 18 bases between them. The germline V gene has CDR1 LGHDT and CDR2 YNNKEL (reference sequence). The CDR3 runs 15 residues. The CDR3 DNA sequence: TGTGCCAGCAGCCATACCAGTGCACCCCCTACTGGCTACACCTTC. Its protein is CASSHTSAPPTGYTF.

This clone showed up just once. The chain combines TRBV7-8 with TRBJ2-7; possible D gene TRBD2, 6 bases. V was shortened by 5 bases and J by 2 bases, with 16 bases between the two germline ends. There are 15 residues in the CDR3. Germline CDR1 and CDR2: SGHVS and FQNEAQ. The CDR3 spells CASSSRPGEAYEQYF. In DNA, the CDR3 is TGTGCCAGCAGCAGTCGCCCGGGGGAGGCCTACGAGCAGTACTTC.

Note on this clone: The same CDR3 is also encoded by other DNA sequences in this sample. The V gene is TRBV6-1, the J gene TRBJ2-5; TRBD2 matches 12 bases. The CDR3 extends over 15 amino acids. After removal of 2 bases from V and 4 bases from J, the junction contained 2 bases not matched to a gene. Germline V lookup: CDR1 MNHNS, CDR2 SASEGT. CDR3 in DNA: TGTGCCAGCAGTGAACTAGCGGGAGGGCCAGAGACCCAGTACTTC. Translation: CASSELAGGPETQYF.

This chain connects TRBV28 to TRBJ1-2; D ambiguous. CDR1 MDHEN and CDR2 SYDVKM come from the germline V gene. The CDR3 has 11 residues. Trimming removed 5 bases from V and 5 bases from J, with 6 bases in between. In DNA form, the CDR3 reads TGTGCCAGCAGTCCGGAATATGGCTACACCTTC. It translates to CASSPEYGYTF.

The CDR3 nucleotides are TGCGCCAGCAGCTTATTAGGAATAGATAATTCACCCCTCCACTTT. It specifies CASSLLGIDNSPLHF. This chain uses TRBV5-1 with TRBJ1-6; no reliable D call. This CDR3 comprises 15 residues. Germline V gene lookup returns CDR1 SGHRS and CDR2 YFSETQ. Trimming took off 2 bases at V and 5 bases at J, with 11 bases between the two ends.

The chain employs TRBV7-8 and TRBJ2-4; tentatively, D is TRBD1 (6 bases). Trimming shortened V by 5 bases and J by 6 bases, and 17 bases separated the two germline ends. The CDR3 consists of 15 residues. Germline V CDR1 and CDR2: SGHVS, FQNEAQ. The CDR3 nucleotides are TGTGCCAGCAGCCCCGCGAGGGGGAATGGAAACATTCAGTACTTC. This codes for CASSPARGNGNIQYF.

The chain recombines TRBV6-1 with TRBJ1-5; D is possibly TRBD1 (6 bases). The CDR3 length is 16 residues. Germline V lookup: CDR1 MNHNS, CDR2 SASEGT. The germline V and J ends were trimmed by 4 bases and 4 bases, with 17 bases remaining between them. For the CDR3, the DNA is TGTGCCAGCAGTGGAAGTCTTGGGACAAGAAATCAGCCCCAGCATTTT. Encoded protein: CASSGSLGTRNQPQHF.

The gene calls are TRBV7-3 and TRBJ1-1; D ambiguous. The CDR3 length is 13 residues. V lost 5 bases and J 1 base, leaving 8 bases between the germline ends. In germline, CDR1 is SGHTA, CDR2 FQGTGA. This chain's CDR3 is CASSLRKNTEAFF. DNA of the CDR3: TGTGCCAGCAGCCTAAGGAAGAACACTGAAGCTTTCTTT.

The chain recombines TRBV10-2 with TRBJ2-7; 9 bases are shared with TRBD2. The CDR3 totals 15 residues. Trimming cost V 2 bases and J 3 bases; bases outside gene matches: 5. In germline, CDR1 is WSHSY, CDR2 SAAADI. CDR3: CASSEGLAGVYEQYF. The CDR3 DNA follows: TGCGCCAGCAGTGAGGGTTTAGCGGGAGTCTACGAGCAGTACTTC.